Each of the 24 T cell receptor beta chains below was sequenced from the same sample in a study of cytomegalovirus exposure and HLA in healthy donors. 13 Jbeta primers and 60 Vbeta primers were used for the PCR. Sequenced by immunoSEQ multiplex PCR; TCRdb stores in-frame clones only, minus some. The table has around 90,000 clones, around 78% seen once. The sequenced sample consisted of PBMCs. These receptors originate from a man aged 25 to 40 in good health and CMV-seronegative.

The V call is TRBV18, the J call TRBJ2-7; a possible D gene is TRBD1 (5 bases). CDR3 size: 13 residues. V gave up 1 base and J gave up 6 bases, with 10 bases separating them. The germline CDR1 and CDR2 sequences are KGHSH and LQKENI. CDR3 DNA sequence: TGTGCCAGCTCACCACAAGCCCAGGGCGAGCAGTACGTC. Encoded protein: CASSPQAQGEQYV.

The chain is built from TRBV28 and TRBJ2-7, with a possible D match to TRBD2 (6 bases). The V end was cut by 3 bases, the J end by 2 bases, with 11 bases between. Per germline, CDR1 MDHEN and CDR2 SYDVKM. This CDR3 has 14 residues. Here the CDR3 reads CASSLASVPYEQYV. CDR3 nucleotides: TGTGCCAGCAGTTTGGCTAGCGTGCCCTACGAGCAGTACGTC.

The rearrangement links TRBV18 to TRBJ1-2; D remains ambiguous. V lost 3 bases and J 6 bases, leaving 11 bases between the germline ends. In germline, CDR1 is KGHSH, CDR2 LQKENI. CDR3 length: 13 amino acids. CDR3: CASSPRKGDGYTF. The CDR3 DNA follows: TGTGCCAGCTCACCTCGCAAAGGAGATGGCTACACCTTC.

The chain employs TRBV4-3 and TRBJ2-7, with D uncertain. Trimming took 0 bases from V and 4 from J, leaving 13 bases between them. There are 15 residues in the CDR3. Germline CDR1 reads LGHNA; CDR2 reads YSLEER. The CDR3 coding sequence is TGCGCCAGCAGCCAAGATGAGTCCTTGAGATACGAGCAGTACTTC. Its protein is CASSQDESLRYEQYF.

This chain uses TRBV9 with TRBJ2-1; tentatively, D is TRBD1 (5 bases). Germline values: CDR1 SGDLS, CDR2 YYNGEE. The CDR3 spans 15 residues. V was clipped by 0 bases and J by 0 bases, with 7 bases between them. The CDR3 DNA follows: TGTGCCAGCAGCGTAGAAGGGGCCTCCTACAATGAGCAGTTCTTC. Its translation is CASSVEGASYNEQFF.

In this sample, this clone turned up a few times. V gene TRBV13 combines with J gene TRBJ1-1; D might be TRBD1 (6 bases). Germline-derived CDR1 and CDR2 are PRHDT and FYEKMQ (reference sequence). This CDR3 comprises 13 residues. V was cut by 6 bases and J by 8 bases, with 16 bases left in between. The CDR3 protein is CASRQQGWFEAFF. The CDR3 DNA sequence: TGTGCCAGCAGACAACAGGGATGGTTCGAAGCTTTCTTT.

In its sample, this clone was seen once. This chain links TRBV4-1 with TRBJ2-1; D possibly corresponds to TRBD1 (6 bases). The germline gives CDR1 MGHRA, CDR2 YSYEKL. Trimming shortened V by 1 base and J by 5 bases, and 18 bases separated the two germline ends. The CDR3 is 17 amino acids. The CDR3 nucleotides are TGCGCCAGCAGCCAAGGACTGACAGGCAAACCCCACAATGAGCAGTTCTTC. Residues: CASSQGLTGKPHNEQFF.

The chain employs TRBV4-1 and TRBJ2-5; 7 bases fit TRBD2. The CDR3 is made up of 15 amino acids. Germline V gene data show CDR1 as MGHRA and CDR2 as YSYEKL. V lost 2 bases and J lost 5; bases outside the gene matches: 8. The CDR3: CASSQLSGGDETQYF. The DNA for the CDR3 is TGCGCCAGCAGCCAACTGTCGGGAGGTGATGAGACCCAGTACTTC.

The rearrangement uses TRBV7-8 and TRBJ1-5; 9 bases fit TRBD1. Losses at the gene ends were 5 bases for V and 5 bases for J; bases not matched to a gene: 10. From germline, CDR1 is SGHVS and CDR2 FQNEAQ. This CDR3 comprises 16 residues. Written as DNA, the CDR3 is TGTGCCAGCAGCCCGGGACAGGGCCTGCCCGATCAGCCCCAGCATTTT. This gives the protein CASSPGQGLPDQPQHF.

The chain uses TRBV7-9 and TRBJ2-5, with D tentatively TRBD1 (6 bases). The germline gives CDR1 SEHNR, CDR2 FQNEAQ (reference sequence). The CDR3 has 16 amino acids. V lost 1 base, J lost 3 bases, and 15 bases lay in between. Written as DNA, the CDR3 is TGTGCCAGCAGCTTAGGTGACAGGACGGCAAAAGAGACCCAGTACTTC. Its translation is CASSLGDRTAKETQYF.

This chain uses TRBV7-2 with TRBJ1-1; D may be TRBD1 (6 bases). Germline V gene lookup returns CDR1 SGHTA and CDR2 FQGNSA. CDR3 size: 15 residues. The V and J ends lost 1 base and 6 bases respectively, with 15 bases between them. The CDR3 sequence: CASSLGGGNYAEAFF. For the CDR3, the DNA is TGTGCCAGCAGCTTAGGAGGGGGAAACTACGCTGAAGCTTTCTTT.

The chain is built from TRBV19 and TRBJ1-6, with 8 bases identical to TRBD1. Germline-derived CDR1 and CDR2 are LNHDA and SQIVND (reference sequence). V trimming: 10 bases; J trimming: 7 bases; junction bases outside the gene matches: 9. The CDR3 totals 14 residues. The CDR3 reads CATRQTGVNSPLHF. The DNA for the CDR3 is TGTGCCACCAGACAGACAGGGGTGAATTCACCCCTCCACTTT.

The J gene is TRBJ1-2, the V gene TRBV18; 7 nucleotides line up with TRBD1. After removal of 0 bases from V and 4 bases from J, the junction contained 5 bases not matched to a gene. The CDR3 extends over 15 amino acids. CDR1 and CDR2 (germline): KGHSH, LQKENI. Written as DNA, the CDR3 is TGTGCCAGCTCACCACCGGGACAGCTACCCTATGGCTACACCTTC. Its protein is CASSPPGQLPYGYTF.

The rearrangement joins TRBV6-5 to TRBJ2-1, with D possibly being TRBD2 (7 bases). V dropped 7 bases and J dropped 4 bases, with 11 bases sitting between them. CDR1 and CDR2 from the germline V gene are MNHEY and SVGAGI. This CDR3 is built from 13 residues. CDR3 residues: CASKRGGYNEQFF. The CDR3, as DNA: TGTGCCAGCAAGAGGGGGGGGTACAATGAGCAGTTCTTC.

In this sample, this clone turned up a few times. CDR3 amino acids: CASNSGTRGQKTGELFF. The CDR3 bases are TGCGCCAGCAACTCCGGGACTAGGGGCCAAAAGACCGGGGAGCTGTTTTTT. V usage is TRBV5-1 and J usage is TRBJ2-2; 8 bases align to TRBD2. The CDR3 covers 17 residues. Trimming removed 6 bases from V and 5 bases from J; junction bases left unmatched: 15. Germline CDR1 SGHRS, CDR2 YFSETQ.

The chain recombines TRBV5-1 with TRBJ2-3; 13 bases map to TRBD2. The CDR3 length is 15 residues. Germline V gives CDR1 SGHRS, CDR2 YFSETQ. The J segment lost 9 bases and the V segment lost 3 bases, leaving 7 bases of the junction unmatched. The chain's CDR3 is CASSSLTSGRETQYF. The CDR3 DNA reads TGCGCCAGCAGCTCGCTCACTAGCGGGAGGGAAACGCAGTATTTT.

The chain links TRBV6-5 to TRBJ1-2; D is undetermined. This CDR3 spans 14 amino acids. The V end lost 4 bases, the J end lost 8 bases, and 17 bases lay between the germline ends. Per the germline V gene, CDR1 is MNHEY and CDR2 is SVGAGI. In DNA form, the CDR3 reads TGTGCCAGCAGTTCGCAGACTGGCGTATACGGCTACACCTTC. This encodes CASSSQTGVYGYTF.

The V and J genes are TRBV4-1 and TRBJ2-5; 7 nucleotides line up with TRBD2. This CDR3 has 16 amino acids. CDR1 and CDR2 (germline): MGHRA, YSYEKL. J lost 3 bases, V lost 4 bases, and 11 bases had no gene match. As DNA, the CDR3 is TGCGCCAGCAGCCGGCAGGGAAGGACTAGGGAAGAGACCCAGTACTTC. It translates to CASSRQGRTREETQYF.

The CDR3 sequence: CASSLWSGSGSNYGYTF. The CDR3 DNA sequence: TGCGCCAGCAGCTTGTGGTCAGGGTCTGGCAGTAACTATGGCTACACCTTC. The V and J genes are TRBV5-1 and TRBJ1-2, with D possibly being TRBD1 (5 bases). CDR3 length: 17 amino acids. Germline V gene data show CDR1 as SGHRS and CDR2 as YFSETQ. With 1 base removed from V and 1 base from J, the gap between germline ends came to 17 bases.

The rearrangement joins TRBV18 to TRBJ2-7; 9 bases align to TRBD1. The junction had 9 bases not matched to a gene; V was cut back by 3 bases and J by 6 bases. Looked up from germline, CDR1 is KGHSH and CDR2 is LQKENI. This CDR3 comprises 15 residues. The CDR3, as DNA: TGTGCCAGCTCACCCACGGGACAGGGATTCTTCGAGCAGTACGTC. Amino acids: CASSPTGQGFFEQYV.

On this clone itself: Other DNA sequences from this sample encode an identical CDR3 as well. This CDR3 reads CASRPGGDYGYTF. CDR3 DNA: TGTGCCAGCAGACCAGGGGGCGACTATGGCTACACCTTC. The chain employs TRBV6-6 and TRBJ1-2; 8 bases agree with TRBD1. CDR3 size: 13 residues. Germline V gene lookup returns CDR1 MNHNY and CDR2 SVGAGI (reference sequence). V lost 6 bases, J lost 3 bases, and 3 bases stayed unmatched.

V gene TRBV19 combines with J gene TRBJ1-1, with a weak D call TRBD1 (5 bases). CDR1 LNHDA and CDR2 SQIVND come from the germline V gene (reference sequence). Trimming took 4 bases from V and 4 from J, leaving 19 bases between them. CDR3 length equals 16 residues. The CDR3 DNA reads TGTGCCAGTAGTAAGGGGATCGGCCTCGGGTCCACTGAAGCTTTCTTT. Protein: CASSKGIGLGSTEAFF.

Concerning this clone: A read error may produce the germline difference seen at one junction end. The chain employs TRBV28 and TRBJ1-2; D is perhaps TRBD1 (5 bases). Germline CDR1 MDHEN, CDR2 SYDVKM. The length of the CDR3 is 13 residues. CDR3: CASSLGGGYGYTF. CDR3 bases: TGTGCCAGCAGTTTAGGCGGGGGATATGGATACACCTTC.

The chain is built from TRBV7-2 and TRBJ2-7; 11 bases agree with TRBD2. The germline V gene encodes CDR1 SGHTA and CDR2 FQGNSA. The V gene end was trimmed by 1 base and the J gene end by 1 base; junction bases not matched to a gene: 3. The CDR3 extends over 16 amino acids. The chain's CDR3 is CASSLVAGGTSYEQYF. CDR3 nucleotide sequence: TGTGCCAGCAGCTTAGTAGCGGGGGGGACTTCCTACGAGCAGTACTTC.